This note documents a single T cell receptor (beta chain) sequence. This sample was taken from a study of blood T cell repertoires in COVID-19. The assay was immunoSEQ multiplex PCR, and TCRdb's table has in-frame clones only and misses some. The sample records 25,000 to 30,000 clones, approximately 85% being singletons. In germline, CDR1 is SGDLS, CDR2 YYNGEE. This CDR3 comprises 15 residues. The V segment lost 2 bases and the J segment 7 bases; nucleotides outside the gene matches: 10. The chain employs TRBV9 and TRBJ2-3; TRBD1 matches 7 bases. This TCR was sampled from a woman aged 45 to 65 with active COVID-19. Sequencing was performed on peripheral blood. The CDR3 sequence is CASSVARDRVHTQYF. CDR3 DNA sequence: TGTGCCAGCAGCGTTGCCCGAGACAGGGTACATACGCAGTATTTT.